The rows below give T cell receptor beta chains drawn from one sample of a study of blood T cell repertoires in COVID-19. Sequenced by immunoSEQ multiplex PCR; TCRdb stores in-frame clones only, minus some. In the table there are approximately 140,000 clones, about 88% of which are singletons. Sequencing was carried out using peripheral blood. The receptor source for this set is a human donor in a cohort sampled during active COVID-19. The CDR3 runs from the conserved cysteine through the conserved F or W. Each record gives: V gene, D gene, clone size, J gene, CDR3 protein, CDR3 DNA. The D gene is left open where the match is weak. Some rows have no size entry. The others give once, few or many, or a class for an expanded clone.

TRBV3-1/TRBV3-2	TRBD1	.	TRBJ1-2	CASSQAGGSDGYTF	TGTGCCAGCAGCCAAGCAGGGGGCTCGGATGGCTACACCTTC
TRBV7-2	.	once	TRBJ2-1	CASSPMLSSASLNEQFF	TGTGCCAGCAGCCCGATGCTTTCTAGCGCGTCCCTCAATGAGCAGTTCTTC
TRBV3-1/TRBV3-2	.	.	TRBJ2-1	CASSQALRNEQFF	TGTGCCAGCAGCCAAGCCCTGAGAAATGAGCAGTTCTTC
TRBV7-9	.	.	TRBJ1-6	CASSFEGDGSPLHF	TGTGCCAGCAGCTTTGAGGGAGACGGATCACCCCTCCACTTT
TRBV12-2	.	.	TRBJ2-5	CASRQTKDRGQETQYF	TGTGCAAGTCGCCAAACCAAAGACAGGGGCCAAGAGACCCAGTACTTC
TRBV10-3	.	.	TRBJ1-4	CAISESSFGGWEKLFF	TGTGCCATCAGTGAGTCGAGTTTCGGGGGTTGGGAAAAACTGTTTTTT
TRBV28	.	.	TRBJ2-3	CASSSRVLDTQYF	TGTGCCAGCAGTTCCCGGGTATTAGATACGCAGTATTTT
TRBV7-9	TRBD2	.	TRBJ2-3	CASSLANLAESTDTQYF	TGTGCCAGCAGCTTAGCGAATCTAGCGGAGAGCACAGATACGCAGTATTTT
TRBV30	.	.	TRBJ1-1	CAWGKSRNTEAFF	TGTGCCTGGGGTAAGTCGCGGAACACTGAAGCTTTCTTT
TRBV7-2	.	.	TRBJ1-1	CASSPGVRNTEAFF	TGTGCCAGCAGTCCAGGGGTTCGGAACACTGAAGCTTTCTTT
TRBV18	.	.	TRBJ1-6	CASSPHPGDSPLHF	TGTGCCAGCTCACCACACCCCGGGGATTCACCCCTCCACTTT
TRBV3-1/TRBV3-2	TRBD1	.	TRBJ2-4	CASSQAGTGFLHIQYF	TGTGCCAGCAGCCAAGCCGGGACAGGGTTTTTGCACATTCAGTACTTC
TRBV29-1	TRBD1	few	TRBJ2-2	CSVRRSGTASTGELFF	TGCAGCGTCCGCCGCTCCGGGACAGCAAGCACCGGGGAGCTGTTTTTT
TRBV7-9	TRBD1	once	TRBJ1-1	CASSLGDSRGRGTEAFF	TGTGCCAGCAGCCTAGGAGACAGTAGGGGGCGCGGAACTGAAGCTTTCTTT
TRBV28	.	.	TRBJ1-1	CASSLRSVGAFF	TGTGCCAGCAGTTTGAGGTCGGTCGGGGCTTTCTTT
TRBV11-3	.	few	TRBJ1-1	CASSIGRSGEAFF	TGTGCCAGCAGCATCGGACGGAGCGGTGAAGCTTTCTTT
TRBV6-6	TRBD2	.	TRBJ2-5	CASSLSGGASETQYF	TGTGCCAGCAGTCTTAGCGGGGGGGCGTCTGAGACCCAGTACTTC
TRBV7-3	TRBD2	.	TRBJ2-5	CASSPGLAGGETQYF	TGTGCCAGCAGCCCGGGACTAGCGGGAGGAGAGACCCAGTACTTC
TRBV15	TRBD2	.	TRBJ2-7	CATSPRLAGVEQYF	TGTGCCACCAGCCCCAGGCTAGCGGGAGTTGAGCAGTACTTC
TRBV11-3	.	.	TRBJ2-7	CASSEAPISYYEQYF	TGTGCCAGCAGCGAGGCGCCGATTTCCTACTACGAGCAGTACTTC
TRBV30	TRBD1	.	TRBJ2-7	CAWSATGTGDEQYF	TGTGCCTGGAGTGCAACCGGGACAGGGGACGAGCAGTACTTC
TRBV28	.	.	TRBJ1-2	CASSPSRGNGYTF	TGTGCCAGCAGTCCATCGCGGGGGAATGGCTACACCTTC
TRBV6-2/TRBV6-3	.	.	TRBJ1-1	CASSYVDGLRTEAFF	TGTGCCAGCAGTTACGTGGATGGGTTGCGGACTGAAGCTTTCTTT
TRBV10-2	TRBD1	.	TRBJ1-6	CASSPGGNSPLHF	TGCGCCAGCAGCCCAGGGGGCAATTCACCCCTCCACTTT
TRBV5-6	.	.	TRBJ1-1	CASSLSGGKAFF	TGTGCCAGCAGCTTGTCCGGGGGAAAAGCTTTCTTT
TRBV5-4	TRBD1	.	TRBJ1-6	CASSTKTGKDSPLHF	TGTGCCAGCAGCACCAAGACAGGGAAGGATTCACCCCTCCACTTT
TRBV28	.	.	TRBJ1-5	CASRPPSAGNQPQHF	TGTGCCAGCAGACCGCCCTCCGCGGGCAATCAGCCCCAGCATTTT
TRBV27	.	.	TRBJ2-1	CASSSVLTPYNEQFF	TGTGCCAGCAGTTCCGTCCTCACTCCCTACAATGAGCAGTTCTTC
TRBV4-3	.	.	TRBJ1-4	CASSQDPDSTNEKLFF	TGCGCCAGCAGCCAAGACCCAGATTCAACTAATGAAAAACTGTTTTTT
TRBV12-3/TRBV12-4	TRBD1	.	TRBJ1-2	CASTLGTGYGYTF	TGTGCCAGCACCTTGGGGACAGGGTATGGCTACACCTTC
TRBV11-2	.	.	TRBJ1-2	CASSQIAVYPGNYGYTF	TGTGCCAGCAGCCAAATAGCCGTTTACCCGGGGAACTATGGCTACACCTTC
TRBV7-9	TRBD1	.	TRBJ2-7	CASSLAGQLYF	TGTGCCAGCAGCTTAGCGGGACAGCTGTACTTC
TRBV29-1	TRBD2	.	TRBJ2-3	CSVDTSGGTDTQYF	TGCAGCGTGGACACTAGCGGGGGCACAGATACGCAGTATTTT
TRBV10-3	TRBD2	few	TRBJ2-7	CAISLAGGTVEQYF	TGTGCCATCAGTTTAGCGGGAGGCACGGTCGAGCAGTACTTC
TRBV19	TRBD1	few	TRBJ1-5	CASRRDRHQPQHF	TGTGCCAGTAGGAGGGACAGACATCAGCCCCAGCATTTT
TRBV27	TRBD2	once	TRBJ2-5	CASSLMASGSETQYF	TGTGCCAGCAGTTTGATGGCTAGCGGGAGTGAGACCCAGTACTTC
TRBV15	.	.	TRBJ1-6	CATSRDPDNSPLHF	TGTGCCACCAGCAGAGATCCCGATAATTCACCCCTCCACTTT
TRBV6-5	.	.	TRBJ2-1	CASSSRVNEQFF	TGTGCCAGCAGTTCCAGGGTAAATGAGCAGTTCTTC
TRBV7-6	.	.	TRBJ1-2	CASSLNRGYGYTF	TGTGCCAGCAGCTTAAACCGGGGCTATGGCTACACCTTC
TRBV14	TRBD2	once	TRBJ2-1	CASSPGLAGAWRYNEQFF	TGTGCCAGCAGCCCTGGACTAGCGGGGGCTTGGAGATACAATGAGCAGTTCTTC
TRBV6-2/TRBV6-3	.	.	TRBJ2-7	CASSKDRVAYEQYF	TGTGCCAGCAGCAAAGACCGGGTCGCCTACGAGCAGTACTTC
TRBV15	.	.	TRBJ2-7	CATSSGGYEQYF	TGTGCCACCAGCAGCGGGGGCTACGAGCAGTACTTC
TRBV7-2	TRBD1	.	TRBJ2-3	CASSLTRDRGDTQYF	TGTGCCAGCAGCTTAACCCGCGACAGGGGAGATACGCAGTATTTT
TRBV27	.	.	TRBJ2-7	CASSLGAYYEQYF	TGTGCCAGCAGTTTAGGAGCCTACTACGAGCAGTACTTC
TRBV7-9	.	few	TRBJ2-1	CASSFGGDGYNEQFF	TGTGCCAGCAGCTTCGGAGGGGATGGCTACAATGAGCAGTTCTTC
TRBV7-9	TRBD1	few	TRBJ2-7	CASSLDRGGIEQYF	TGTGCCAGCAGCCTAGACAGGGGTGGAATCGAGCAGTACTTC
TRBV11-2	.	.	TRBJ1-4	CASSLGGVGEKLFF	TGTGCCAGCAGCTTAGGGGGGGTTGGTGAAAAACTGTTTTTT
TRBV4-1	TRBD2	.	TRBJ2-1	CASSHNSGGGRQFF	TGCGCCAGCAGCCACAATAGCGGGGGAGGCCGACAGTTCTTC
TRBV30	.	.	TRBJ1-1	CAWSVKIADRNTEAFF	TGTGCCTGGAGTGTTAAAATTGCTGACAGGAACACTGAAGCTTTCTTT
TRBV19	.	few	TRBJ1-1	CATKYGPGRDTEAFF	TGTGCCACCAAGTATGGACCCGGGAGGGACACTGAAGCTTTCTTT
TRBV27	.	.	TRBJ2-3	CASSLMGQRDTQYF	TGTGCCAGCAGTCTGATGGGACAACGAGATACGCAGTATTTT